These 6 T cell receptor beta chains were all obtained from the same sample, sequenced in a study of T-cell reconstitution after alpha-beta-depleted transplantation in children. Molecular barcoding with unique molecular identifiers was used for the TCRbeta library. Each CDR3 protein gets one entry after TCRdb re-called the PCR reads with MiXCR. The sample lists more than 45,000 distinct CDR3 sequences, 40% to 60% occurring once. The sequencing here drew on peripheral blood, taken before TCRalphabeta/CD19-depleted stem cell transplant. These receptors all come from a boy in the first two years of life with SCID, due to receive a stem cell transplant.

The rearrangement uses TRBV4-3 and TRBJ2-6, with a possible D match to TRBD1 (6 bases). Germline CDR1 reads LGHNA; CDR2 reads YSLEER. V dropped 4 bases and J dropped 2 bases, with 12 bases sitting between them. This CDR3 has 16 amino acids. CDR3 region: CASSRGGGPGANVLTF. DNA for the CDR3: TGCGCCAGCAGCCGGGGTGGGGGCCCTGGGGCCAACGTCCTGACTTTC.

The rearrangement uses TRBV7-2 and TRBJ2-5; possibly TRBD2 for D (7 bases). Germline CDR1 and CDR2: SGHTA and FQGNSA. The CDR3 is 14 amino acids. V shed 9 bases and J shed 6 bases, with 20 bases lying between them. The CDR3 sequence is CASSLGLDRKTQYF. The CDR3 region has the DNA TGTGCCAGTAGCCTAGGACTAGACAGGAAGACCCAGTACTTC.

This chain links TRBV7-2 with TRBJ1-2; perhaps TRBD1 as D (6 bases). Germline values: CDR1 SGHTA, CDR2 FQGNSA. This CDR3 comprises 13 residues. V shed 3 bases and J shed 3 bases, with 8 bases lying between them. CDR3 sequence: CASSFSGDYGYTF. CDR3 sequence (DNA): TGTGCCAGCAGCTTCTCAGGGGACTATGGCTACACCTTC.

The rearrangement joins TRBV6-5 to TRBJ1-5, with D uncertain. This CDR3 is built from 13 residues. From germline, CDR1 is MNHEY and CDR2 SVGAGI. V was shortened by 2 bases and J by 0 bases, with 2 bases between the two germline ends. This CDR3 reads CASSYNSNQPQHF. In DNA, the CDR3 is TGTGCCAGCAGTTACAATAGCAATCAGCCCCAGCATTTT.

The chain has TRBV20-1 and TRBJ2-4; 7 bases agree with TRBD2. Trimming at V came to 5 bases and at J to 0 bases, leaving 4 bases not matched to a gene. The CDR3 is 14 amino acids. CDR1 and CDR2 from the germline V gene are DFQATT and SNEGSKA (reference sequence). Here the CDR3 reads CSARDYQAKNIQYF. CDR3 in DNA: TGCAGTGCTCGGGACTACCAAGCCAAAAACATTCAGTACTTC.

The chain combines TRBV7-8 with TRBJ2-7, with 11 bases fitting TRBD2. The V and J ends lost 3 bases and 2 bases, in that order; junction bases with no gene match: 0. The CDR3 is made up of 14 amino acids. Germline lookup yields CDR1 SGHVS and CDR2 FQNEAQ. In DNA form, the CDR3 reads TGTGCCAGCAGCTTTAGCGGGGGGGCCTACGAGCAGTACTTC. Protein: CASSFSGGAYEQYF.